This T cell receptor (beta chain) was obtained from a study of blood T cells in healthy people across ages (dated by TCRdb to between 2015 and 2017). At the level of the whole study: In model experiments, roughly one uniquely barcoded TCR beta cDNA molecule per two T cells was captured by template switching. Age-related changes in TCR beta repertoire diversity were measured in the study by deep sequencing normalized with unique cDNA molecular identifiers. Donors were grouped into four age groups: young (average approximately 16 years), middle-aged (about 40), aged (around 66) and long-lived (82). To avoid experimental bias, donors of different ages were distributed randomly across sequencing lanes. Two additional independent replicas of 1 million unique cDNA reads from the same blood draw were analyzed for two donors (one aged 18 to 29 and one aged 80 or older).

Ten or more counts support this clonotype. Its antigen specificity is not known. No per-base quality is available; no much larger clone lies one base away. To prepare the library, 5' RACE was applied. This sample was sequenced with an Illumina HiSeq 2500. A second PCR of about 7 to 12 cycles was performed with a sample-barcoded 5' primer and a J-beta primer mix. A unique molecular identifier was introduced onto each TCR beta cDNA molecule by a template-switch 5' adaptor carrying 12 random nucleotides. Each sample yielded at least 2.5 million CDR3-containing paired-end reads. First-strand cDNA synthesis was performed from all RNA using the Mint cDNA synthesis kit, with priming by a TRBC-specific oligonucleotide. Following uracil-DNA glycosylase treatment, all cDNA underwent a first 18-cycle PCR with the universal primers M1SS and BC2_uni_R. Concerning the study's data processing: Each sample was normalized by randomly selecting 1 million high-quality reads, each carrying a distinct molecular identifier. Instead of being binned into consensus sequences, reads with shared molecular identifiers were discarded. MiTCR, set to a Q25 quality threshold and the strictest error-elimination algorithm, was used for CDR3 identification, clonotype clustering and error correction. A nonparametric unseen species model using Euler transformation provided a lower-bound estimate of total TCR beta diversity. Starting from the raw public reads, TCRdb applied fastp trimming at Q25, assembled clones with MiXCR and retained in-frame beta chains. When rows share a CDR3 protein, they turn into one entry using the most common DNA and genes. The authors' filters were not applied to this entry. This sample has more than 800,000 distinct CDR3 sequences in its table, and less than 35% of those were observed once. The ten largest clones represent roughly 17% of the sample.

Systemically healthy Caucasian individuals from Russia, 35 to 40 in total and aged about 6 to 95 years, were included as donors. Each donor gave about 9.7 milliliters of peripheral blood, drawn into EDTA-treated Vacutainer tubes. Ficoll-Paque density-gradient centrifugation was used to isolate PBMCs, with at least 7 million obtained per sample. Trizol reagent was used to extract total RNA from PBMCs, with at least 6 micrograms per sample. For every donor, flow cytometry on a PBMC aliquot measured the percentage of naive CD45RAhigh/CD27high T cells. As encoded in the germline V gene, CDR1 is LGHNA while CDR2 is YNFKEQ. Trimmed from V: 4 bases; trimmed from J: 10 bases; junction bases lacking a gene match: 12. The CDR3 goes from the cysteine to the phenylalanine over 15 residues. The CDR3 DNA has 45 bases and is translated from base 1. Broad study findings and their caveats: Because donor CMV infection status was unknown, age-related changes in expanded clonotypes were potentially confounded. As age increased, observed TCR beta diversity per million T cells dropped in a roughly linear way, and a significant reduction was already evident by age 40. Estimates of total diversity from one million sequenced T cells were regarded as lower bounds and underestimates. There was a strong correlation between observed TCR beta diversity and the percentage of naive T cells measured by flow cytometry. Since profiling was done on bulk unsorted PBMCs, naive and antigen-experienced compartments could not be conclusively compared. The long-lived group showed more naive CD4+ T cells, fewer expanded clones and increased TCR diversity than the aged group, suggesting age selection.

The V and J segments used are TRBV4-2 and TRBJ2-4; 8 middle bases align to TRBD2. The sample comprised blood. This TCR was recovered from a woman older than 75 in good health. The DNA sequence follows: TGTGCCAGCAGCCCGGTCGGGGGGGGCCGTCTTATTCAGTACTTC. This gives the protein CASSPVGGGRLIQYF.